A selection of T cell receptor beta chains follows, all from one sample in a study of blood T cells in healthy people across ages. TCRdb reprocessed the 5' RACE reads with MiXCR, giving one entry per CDR3 protein. The table includes 720,000 or so distinct CDR3 sequences, around two fifths detected once. The sequencing sample was made of blood. The receptors shown here come from an elderly man in good health. Each CDR3 is given with its conserved first and last residue. Each record gives: J gene, clone size, V gene, D gene, CDR3 protein, CDR3 DNA. A D gene is named only where the DNA matches it firmly. Expanded clones get a size class; other rows say once, few or many, or leave the size out.

j_gene: TRBJ2-1
abundance: .
v_gene: TRBV29-1
d_gene: .
CDR3aa: CSVVPQHNEQFF
CDR3nt: TGCAGCGTTGTCCCCCAACACAATGAGCAGTTCTTC

j_gene: TRBJ1-1
abundance: .
v_gene: TRBV7-9
d_gene: .
CDR3aa: CASSADSFEAFF
CDR3nt: TGTGCCAGCAGCGCCGACAGCTTTGAAGCTTTCTTT

j_gene: TRBJ2-7
abundance: few
v_gene: TRBV20-1
d_gene: .
CDR3aa: CSARLGGREQYF
CDR3nt: TGCAGTGCTAGGCTGGGGGGTAGGGAGCAGTACTTC

j_gene: TRBJ2-5
abundance: few
v_gene: TRBV20-1
d_gene: .
CDR3aa: CSARVGEGTKETQYF
CDR3nt: TGCAGTGCTAGAGTTGGAGAAGGGACGAAAGAGACCCAGTACTTC

j_gene: TRBJ2-1
abundance: .
v_gene: TRBV27
d_gene: TRBD2
CDR3aa: CTSSLGTSGVYEQFF
CDR3nt: TGTACCAGCAGTTTAGGGACTAGCGGGGTCTATGAGCAGTTCTTC

j_gene: TRBJ2-3
abundance: .
v_gene: TRBV24-1
d_gene: TRBD2
CDR3aa: CATSIGRGGPDTQYF
CDR3nt: TGTGCCACCAGTATAGGACGCGGGGGTCCAGATACGCAGTATTTT

j_gene: TRBJ1-1
abundance: many
v_gene: TRBV14
d_gene: TRBD1
CDR3aa: CASSRGQPEAFF
CDR3nt: TGTGCCAGCAGCCGGGGACAGCCTGAAGCTTTCTTT

j_gene: TRBJ2-3
abundance: .
v_gene: TRBV7-2
d_gene: .
CDR3aa: CASSFGSLSTDTQYF
CDR3nt: TGTGCCAGCAGCTTTGGCTCGCTTAGCACAGATACGCAGTATTTT

j_gene: TRBJ1-3
abundance: once
v_gene: TRBV10-3
d_gene: .
CDR3aa: CAISESRENGNTIYF
CDR3nt: TGTGCCATCAGTGAGTCAAGAGAGAATGGAAACACCATATATTTT

j_gene: TRBJ2-4
abundance: .
v_gene: TRBV6-1
d_gene: .
CDR3aa: CASSEALDRTADQYF
CDR3nt: TGTGCCAGCAGTGAAGCGCTCGACAGGACAGCTGATCAGTACTTC

j_gene: TRBJ2-1
abundance: .
v_gene: TRBV5-1
d_gene: TRBD2
CDR3aa: CASSFRWLADNEQFF
CDR3nt: TGCGCCAGCAGCTTTAGGTGGCTAGCGGACAATGAGCAGTTCTTC

j_gene: TRBJ2-4
abundance: .
v_gene: TRBV16
d_gene: .
CDR3aa: CASSQPRDLAKNIQYF
CDR3nt: TGTGCCAGCAGCCAACCTCGCGACTTAGCCAAAAACATTCAGTACTTC

j_gene: TRBJ2-1
abundance: many
v_gene: TRBV7-2
d_gene: .
CDR3aa: CASSIRPGGPGGDEQFF
CDR3nt: TGTGCCAGCAGCATCCGACCGGGGGGCCCAGGTGGAGATGAGCAGTTCTTC

j_gene: TRBJ2-1
abundance: many
v_gene: TRBV20-1
d_gene: .
CDR3aa: CSARDERKYNEQFF
CDR3nt: TGCAGTGCTAGAGATGAGCGGAAGTACAATGAGCAGTTCTTC

j_gene: TRBJ1-1
abundance: .
v_gene: TRBV5-5
d_gene: .
CDR3aa: CASSLTWVNTEAFF
CDR3nt: TGTGCCAGCAGCTTGACATGGGTGAACACTGAAGCTTTCTTT

j_gene: TRBJ2-4
abundance: few
v_gene: TRBV6-1
d_gene: .
CDR3aa: CASSSRGVAKNIQYF
CDR3nt: TGTGCCAGCAGTTCCCGAGGTGTGGCCAAAAACATTCAGTACTTC

j_gene: TRBJ1-1
abundance: .
v_gene: TRBV6-5
d_gene: .
CDR3aa: CASSYTGRANTEAFF
CDR3nt: TGTGCCAGCAGTTACACTGGACGCGCGAACACTGAAGCTTTCTTT

j_gene: TRBJ2-2
abundance: .
v_gene: TRBV20-1
d_gene: TRBD2
CDR3aa: CSARLAGFTGELFF
CDR3nt: TGCAGTGCCCGACTAGCGGGCTTCACCGGGGAGCTGTTTTTT

j_gene: TRBJ2-5
abundance: .
v_gene: TRBV10-1
d_gene: .
CDR3aa: CASSDDGFEQETQYF
CDR3nt: TGCGCCAGCAGTGACGACGGATTCGAGCAAGAGACCCAGTACTTC

j_gene: TRBJ2-5
abundance: few
v_gene: TRBV7-2
d_gene: TRBD2
CDR3aa: CASSFPSGISGETQYF
CDR3nt: TGTGCCAGCAGCTTCCCTAGCGGAATCTCGGGAGAGACCCAGTACTTC

j_gene: TRBJ1-5
abundance: .
v_gene: TRBV30
d_gene: TRBD1
CDR3aa: CASGQEGQLQHF
CDR3nt: TGTGCCTCGGGACAGGAAGGGCAGCTCCAGCATTTT

j_gene: TRBJ2-2
abundance: .
v_gene: TRBV5-1
d_gene: .
CDR3aa: CASSLVGGADTGELFF
CDR3nt: TGCGCCAGCAGCTTGGTTGGCGGGGCCGACACCGGGGAGCTGTTTTTT

j_gene: TRBJ2-1
abundance: few
v_gene: TRBV20-1
d_gene: .
CDR3aa: CSARDDGGRINEQFF
CDR3nt: TGCAGTGCTAGAGATGATGGCGGCCGGATCAATGAGCAGTTCTTC

j_gene: TRBJ2-2
abundance: .
v_gene: TRBV11-2
d_gene: .
CDR3aa: CASKARPTGELFF
CDR3nt: TGTGCCAGCAAGGCACGGCCCACCGGGGAGCTGTTTTTT

j_gene: TRBJ1-2
abundance: many
v_gene: TRBV7-3
d_gene: .
CDR3aa: CASSSRPGTNGYTF
CDR3nt: TGTGCCAGCAGCTCGCGACCGGGGACAAATGGCTACACCTTC

j_gene: TRBJ1-2
abundance: .
v_gene: TRBV7-2
d_gene: .
CDR3aa: CASTRGLYGYTF
CDR3nt: TGTGCCAGCACTCGGGGCCTCTATGGCTACACCTTC

j_gene: TRBJ2-1
abundance: .
v_gene: TRBV25-1
d_gene: .
CDR3aa: CASSVQHNEQFF
CDR3nt: TGTGCCAGCAGTGTGCAACACAATGAGCAGTTCTTC

j_gene: TRBJ1-5
abundance: .
v_gene: TRBV20-1
d_gene: .
CDR3aa: CSAHWVVSGPYSNQPQHF
CDR3nt: TGCAGTGCCCATTGGGTAGTTTCGGGACCTTATAGCAATCAGCCCCAGCATTTT

j_gene: TRBJ2-7
abundance: .
v_gene: TRBV6-2/TRBV6-3
d_gene: TRBD1
CDR3aa: CASTTARGPANLYEQYF
CDR3nt: TGTGCCAGCACCACAGCCAGGGGGCCGGCAAATCTCTACGAGCAGTACTTC

j_gene: TRBJ1-5
abundance: .
v_gene: TRBV20-1
d_gene: .
CDR3aa: CSASGAGNQPQHF
CDR3nt: TGCAGTGCAAGCGGGGCTGGCAATCAGCCCCAGCATTTT

j_gene: TRBJ2-7
abundance: .
v_gene: TRBV4-2
d_gene: .
CDR3aa: CASRRIPDNEQYF
CDR3nt: TGTGCCAGCAGACGTATTCCGGACAATGAGCAGTACTTC

j_gene: TRBJ2-4
abundance: few
v_gene: TRBV7-6
d_gene: TRBD2
CDR3aa: CASSLAWAGGAKNIQYF
CDR3nt: TGTGCCAGCAGCTTAGCGTGGGCGGGGGGAGCCAAAAACATTCAGTACTTC

j_gene: TRBJ1-2
abundance: .
v_gene: TRBV9
d_gene: .
CDR3aa: CASSVELGNYGYTF
CDR3nt: TGTGCCAGCAGCGTAGAACTGGGGAACTATGGCTACACCTTC

j_gene: TRBJ2-1
abundance: .
v_gene: TRBV12-3/TRBV12-4
d_gene: TRBD2
CDR3aa: CASSTTSGGYNEQFF
CDR3nt: TGTGCCAGCAGTACGACTAGCGGGGGGTACAATGAGCAGTTCTTC

j_gene: TRBJ2-5
abundance: .
v_gene: TRBV4-3
d_gene: .
CDR3aa: CASSHEDEGPQYF
CDR3nt: TGCGCCAGCAGCCACGAGGACGAAGGTCCCCAGTACTTC

j_gene: TRBJ2-7
abundance: .
v_gene: TRBV29-1
d_gene: TRBD2
CDR3aa: CSVISSGRDNEQYF
CDR3nt: TGCAGCGTTATTTCTAGCGGGAGGGACAATGAGCAGTACTTC

j_gene: TRBJ2-7
abundance: .
v_gene: TRBV6-1
d_gene: TRBD2
CDR3aa: CASSEGLAGEPSSYEQYF
CDR3nt: TGTGCCAGCAGTGAAGGACTAGCGGGAGAGCCCTCTTCCTACGAGCAGTACTTC

j_gene: TRBJ1-6
abundance: .
v_gene: TRBV9
d_gene: TRBD1
CDR3aa: CASSVVSGGSSPLHF
CDR3nt: TGTGCCAGCAGCGTAGTTTCAGGGGGTAGTTCACCCCTCCACTTT

j_gene: TRBJ2-2
abundance: .
v_gene: TRBV24-1
d_gene: .
CDR3aa: CATSDWPGELFF
CDR3nt: TGTGCCACCAGTGATTGGCCCGGGGAGCTGTTTTTT

j_gene: TRBJ1-1
abundance: many
v_gene: TRBV25-1
d_gene: .
CDR3aa: CASSGGPSGGTEAFF
CDR3nt: TGTGCCAGCAGTGGAGGGCCCTCCGGCGGCACTGAAGCTTTCTTT

j_gene: TRBJ2-1
abundance: .
v_gene: TRBV12-3/TRBV12-4
d_gene: .
CDR3aa: CASSFGGAGRHEQFF
CDR3nt: TGTGCCAGCAGTTTTGGGGGGGCCGGCAGGCATGAGCAGTTCTTC

j_gene: TRBJ2-1
abundance: few
v_gene: TRBV5-1
d_gene: TRBD1
CDR3aa: CASSPGQVSVEQFF
CDR3nt: TGCGCCAGCAGCCCCGGACAGGTTTCGGTTGAGCAGTTCTTC

j_gene: TRBJ2-3
abundance: .
v_gene: TRBV7-9
d_gene: TRBD2
CDR3aa: CASSPGTQLALRDTQYF
CDR3nt: TGTGCCAGCAGCCCGGGAACGCAACTAGCGTTAAGAGATACGCAGTATTTT

j_gene: TRBJ2-7
abundance: .
v_gene: TRBV20-1
d_gene: TRBD1
CDR3aa: CSARGGQALGEQYF
CDR3nt: TGCAGTGCTAGAGGCGGACAGGCCTTAGGGGAGCAGTACTTC

j_gene: TRBJ2-3
abundance: .
v_gene: TRBV28
d_gene: .
CDR3aa: CASSNRDTQYF
CDR3nt: TGTGCCAGCAGTAACAGGGATACGCAGTATTTT